This TCR beta chain appears in the sequencing data of a study of OX40 agonist ivuxolimab in advanced cancers. The overall study: Enrolled patients in dose escalation had cancers that were hepatocellular carcinoma, melanoma, renal cell or head and neck cancer. Patients achieving partial responses numbered three: one hepatocellular carcinoma case and two cutaneous melanoma cases. Prior checkpoint blockade (anti-PD-1, anti-PD-L1 or anti-CTLA-4) was permitted; around 37% had it.

The V and J ends lost 4 bases and 1 base respectively, with 10 bases between them. CDR1 is MNHNS and CDR2 is SASEGT in the germline V gene. This CDR3 comprises 14 residues. Cycle 7 day 1, cycle 4 day 1, and baseline were the timepoints at which blood was sampled. Using immunoSEQ multiplex PCR, the repertoire was profiled, and TCRdb retains in-frame clones only, with some absent. The sample has under 85,000 clones, approximately 79% seen once. The receptor comes from an adult with an advanced solid tumor such as melanoma, head and neck, liver or kidney cancer. The material was CD4+ or CD8+ T cells sorted from blood, obtained in a trial of the OX40 agonist ivuxolimab. The chain couples TRBV6-1 to TRBJ1-2, with D unresolved. The CDR3 protein is CASSVADVNYGYTF. The CDR3 DNA follows: TGTGCCAGCAGTGTGGCAGATGTTAACTATGGCTACACCTTC.